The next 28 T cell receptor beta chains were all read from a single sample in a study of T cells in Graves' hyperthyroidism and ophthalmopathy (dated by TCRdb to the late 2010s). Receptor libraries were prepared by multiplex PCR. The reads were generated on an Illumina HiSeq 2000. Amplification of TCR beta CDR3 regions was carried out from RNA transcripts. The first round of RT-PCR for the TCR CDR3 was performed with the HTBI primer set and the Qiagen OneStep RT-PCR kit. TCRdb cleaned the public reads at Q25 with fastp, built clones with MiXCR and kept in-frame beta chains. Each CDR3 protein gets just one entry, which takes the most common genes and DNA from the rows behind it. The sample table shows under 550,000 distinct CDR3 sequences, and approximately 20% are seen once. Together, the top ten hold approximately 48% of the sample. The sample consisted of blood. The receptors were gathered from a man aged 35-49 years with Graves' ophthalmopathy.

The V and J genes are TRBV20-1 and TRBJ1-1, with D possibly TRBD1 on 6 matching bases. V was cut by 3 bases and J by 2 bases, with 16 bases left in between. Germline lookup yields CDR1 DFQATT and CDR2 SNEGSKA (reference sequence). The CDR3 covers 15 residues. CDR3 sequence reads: CSARAPGAENTEAFF. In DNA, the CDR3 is TGCAGTGCTAGGGCTCCAGGGGCAGAAAACACTGAAGCTTTCTTT.

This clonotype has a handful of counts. DNA for the CDR3: TGTGCCAGCAGTCCCCCCCGCGCTGGAAACACCATATATTTT. It yields the protein CASSPPRAGNTIYF. V usage is TRBV12-3 or TRBV12-4 and J usage is TRBJ1-3; D is ambiguous. This CDR3 spans 14 amino acids. Trimming shortened V by 5 bases and J by 2 bases, and 10 bases separated the two germline ends.

The CDR3 loop is CASSSSGKGQNIQYF. The CDR3 DNA is TGTGCCAGCAGTTCTAGCGGGAAAGGTCAAAACATTCAGTACTTC. V is TRBV28 and J is TRBJ2-4; 9 bases agree with TRBD2. The J segment lost 5 bases and the V segment lost 4 bases, leaving 6 bases of the junction unmatched. Germline CDR1 and CDR2: MDHEN and SYDVKM. The CDR3 spans 15 residues.

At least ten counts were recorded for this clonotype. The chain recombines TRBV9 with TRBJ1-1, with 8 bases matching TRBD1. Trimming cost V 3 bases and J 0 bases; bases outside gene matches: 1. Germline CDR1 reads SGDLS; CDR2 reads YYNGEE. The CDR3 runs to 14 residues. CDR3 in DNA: TGTGCCAGCAGCGCGACAGGGGTGAACACTGAAGCTTTCTTT. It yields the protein CASSATGVNTEAFF.

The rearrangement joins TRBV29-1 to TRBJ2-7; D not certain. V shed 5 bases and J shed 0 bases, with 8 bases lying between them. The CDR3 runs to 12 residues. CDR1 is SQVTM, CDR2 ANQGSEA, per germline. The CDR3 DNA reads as TGCAGCGTTATAAAGAGCTCCTACGAGCAGTACTTC. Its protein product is CSVIKSSYEQYF.

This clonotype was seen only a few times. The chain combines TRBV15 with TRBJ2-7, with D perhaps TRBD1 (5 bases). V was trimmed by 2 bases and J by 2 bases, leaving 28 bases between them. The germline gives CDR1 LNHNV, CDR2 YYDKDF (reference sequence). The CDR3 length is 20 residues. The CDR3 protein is CATSRSTRMQGTTFTYEQYF. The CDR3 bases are TGTGCCACCAGCAGATCCACAAGAATGCAGGGCACAACCTTTACCTACGAGCAGTACTTC.

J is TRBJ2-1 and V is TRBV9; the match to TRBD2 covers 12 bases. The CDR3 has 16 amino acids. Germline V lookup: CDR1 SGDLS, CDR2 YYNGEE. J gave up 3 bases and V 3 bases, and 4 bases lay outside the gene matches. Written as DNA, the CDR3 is TGTGCCAGCAGCGCCCCGACTAGCGGGGGCTACAATGAGCAGTTCTTC. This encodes CASSAPTSGGYNEQFF.

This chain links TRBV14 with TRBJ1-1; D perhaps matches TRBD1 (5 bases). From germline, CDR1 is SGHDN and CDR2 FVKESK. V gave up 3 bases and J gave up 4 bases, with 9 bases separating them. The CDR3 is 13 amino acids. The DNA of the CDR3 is TGTGCCAGCAGCCAGCCAGGGCTCACTGAAGCTTTCTTT. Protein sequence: CASSQPGLTEAFF.

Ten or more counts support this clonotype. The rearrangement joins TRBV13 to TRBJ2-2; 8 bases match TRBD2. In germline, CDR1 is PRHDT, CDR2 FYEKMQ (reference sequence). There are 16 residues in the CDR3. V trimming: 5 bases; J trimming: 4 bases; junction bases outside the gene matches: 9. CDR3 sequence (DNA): TGTGCCAGCAGCCGTAGCGGGGCCCGGTCCACCGGGGAGCTGTTTTTT. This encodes CASSRSGARSTGELFF.

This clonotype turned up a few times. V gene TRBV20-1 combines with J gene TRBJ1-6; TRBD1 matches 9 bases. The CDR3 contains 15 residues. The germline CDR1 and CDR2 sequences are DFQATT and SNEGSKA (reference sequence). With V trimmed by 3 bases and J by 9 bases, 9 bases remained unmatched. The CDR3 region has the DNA TGCAGTGCTAGCGCTCCCGGGACAGGGCCTTCACCCCTCCACTTT. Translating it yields CSASAPGTGPSPLHF.

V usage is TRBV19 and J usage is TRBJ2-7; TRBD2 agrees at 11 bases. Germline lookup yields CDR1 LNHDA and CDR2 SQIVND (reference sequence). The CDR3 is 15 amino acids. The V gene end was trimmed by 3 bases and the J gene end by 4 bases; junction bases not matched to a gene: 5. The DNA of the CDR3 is TGTGCCAGTAGTATTACTAGCGGGGGAACATACGAGCAGTACTTC. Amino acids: CASSITSGGTYEQYF.

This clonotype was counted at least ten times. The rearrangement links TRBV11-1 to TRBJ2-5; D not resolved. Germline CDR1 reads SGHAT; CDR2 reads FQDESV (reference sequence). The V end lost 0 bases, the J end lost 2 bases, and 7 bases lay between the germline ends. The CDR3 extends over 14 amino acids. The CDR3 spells CASSLALRQETQYF. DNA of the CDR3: TGTGCCAGCAGCTTAGCGCTACGGCAAGAGACCCAGTACTTC.

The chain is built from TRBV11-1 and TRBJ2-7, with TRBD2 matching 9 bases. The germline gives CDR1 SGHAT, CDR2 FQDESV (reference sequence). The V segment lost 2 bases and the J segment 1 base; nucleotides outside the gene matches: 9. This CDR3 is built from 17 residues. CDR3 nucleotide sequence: TGTGCCAGCAGCTTAAAGGTAGCGGGAGTTAAGTCCTACGAGCAGTACTTC. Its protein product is CASSLKVAGVKSYEQYF.

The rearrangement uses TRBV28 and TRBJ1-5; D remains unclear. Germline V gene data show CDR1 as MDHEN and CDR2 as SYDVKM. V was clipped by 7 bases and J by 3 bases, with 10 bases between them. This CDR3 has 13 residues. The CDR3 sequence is CASTGRDNQPQHF. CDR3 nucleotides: TGTGCCAGCACGGGGAGGGACAATCAGCCCCAGCATTTT.

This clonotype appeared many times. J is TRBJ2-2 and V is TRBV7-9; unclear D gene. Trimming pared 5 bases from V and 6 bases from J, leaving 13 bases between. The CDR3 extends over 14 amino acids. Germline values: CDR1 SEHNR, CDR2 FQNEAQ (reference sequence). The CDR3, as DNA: TGTGCCAGCAGCCTCGCAGGATTTGCCGGGGAGCTGTTTTTT. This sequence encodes CASSLAGFAGELFF. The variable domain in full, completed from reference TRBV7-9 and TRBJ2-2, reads DTGVSQNPRHKITKRGQNVTFRCDPISEHNRLYWYRQTLGQGPEFLTYFQNEAQLEKSRLLSDRFSAERPKGSFSTLEIQRTEQGDSAMYLCASSLAGFAGELFFGEGSRLTVL.

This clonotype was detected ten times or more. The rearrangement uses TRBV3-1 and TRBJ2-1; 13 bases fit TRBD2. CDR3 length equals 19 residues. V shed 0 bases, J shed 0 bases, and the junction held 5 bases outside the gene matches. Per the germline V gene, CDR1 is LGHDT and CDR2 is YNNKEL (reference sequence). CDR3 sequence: CASSQELAGGLSSYNEQFF. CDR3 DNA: TGTGCCAGCAGCCAAGAACTAGCGGGAGGGCTGAGCTCCTACAATGAGCAGTTCTTC.

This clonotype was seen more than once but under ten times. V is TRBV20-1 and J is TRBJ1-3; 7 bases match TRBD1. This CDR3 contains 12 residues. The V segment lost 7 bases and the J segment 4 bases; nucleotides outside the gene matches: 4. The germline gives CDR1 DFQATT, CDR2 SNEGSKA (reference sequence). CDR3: CSVLTGGNTIYF. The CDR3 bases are TGCAGTGTCCTGACAGGGGGAAACACCATATATTTT.

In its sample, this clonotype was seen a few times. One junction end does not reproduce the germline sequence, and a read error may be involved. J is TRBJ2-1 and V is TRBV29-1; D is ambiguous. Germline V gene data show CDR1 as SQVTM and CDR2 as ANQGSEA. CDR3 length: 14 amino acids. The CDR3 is CSGGSSPSYNKQFF. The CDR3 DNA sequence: TGCAGCGGTGGTAGCTCCCCCTCCTACAATAAGCAGTTCTTC.

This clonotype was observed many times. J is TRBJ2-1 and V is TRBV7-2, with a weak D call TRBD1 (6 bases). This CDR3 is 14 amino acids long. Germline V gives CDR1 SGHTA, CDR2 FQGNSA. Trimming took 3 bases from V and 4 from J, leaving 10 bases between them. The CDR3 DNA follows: TGTGCCAGCAGCTTTGAAGGGGGTTACAATGAGCAGTTCTTC. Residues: CASSFEGGYNEQFF.

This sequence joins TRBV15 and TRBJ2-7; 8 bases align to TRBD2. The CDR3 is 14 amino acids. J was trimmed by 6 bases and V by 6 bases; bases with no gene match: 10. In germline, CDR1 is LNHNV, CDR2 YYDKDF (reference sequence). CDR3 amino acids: CATRLSGLGGEQYF. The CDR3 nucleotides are TGTGCCACCAGATTATCGGGACTAGGGGGCGAGCAGTACTTC.

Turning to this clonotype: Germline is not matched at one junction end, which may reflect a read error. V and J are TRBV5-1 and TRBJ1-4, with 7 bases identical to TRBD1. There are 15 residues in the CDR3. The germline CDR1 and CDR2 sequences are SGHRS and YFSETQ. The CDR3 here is CASSINRGTNKKLFF. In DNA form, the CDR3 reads TGCGCCAGCAGCATTAACAGGGGCACTAATAAAAAACTGTTTTTT.

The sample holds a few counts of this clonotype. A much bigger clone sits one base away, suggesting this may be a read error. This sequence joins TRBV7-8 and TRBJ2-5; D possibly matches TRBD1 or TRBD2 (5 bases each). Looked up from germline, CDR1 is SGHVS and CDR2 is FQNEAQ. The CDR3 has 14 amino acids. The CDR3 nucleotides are TGTGCCAGCAGCTTAGGGGGGTGGCAGGAGACCCGGTACTTC. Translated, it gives CASSLGGWQETRYF.

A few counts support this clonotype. This CDR3 is CASSVSGAQETQYF. The CDR3 DNA sequence: TGTGCCAGCAGTGTGAGCGGGGCTCAAGAGACCCAGTACTTC. The V and J genes are TRBV2 and TRBJ2-5; TRBD2 matches at 7 bases. J was trimmed by 2 bases and V by 4 bases; bases with no gene match: 4. This CDR3 has 14 residues. Germline CDR1 and CDR2: SNHLY and FYNNEI.

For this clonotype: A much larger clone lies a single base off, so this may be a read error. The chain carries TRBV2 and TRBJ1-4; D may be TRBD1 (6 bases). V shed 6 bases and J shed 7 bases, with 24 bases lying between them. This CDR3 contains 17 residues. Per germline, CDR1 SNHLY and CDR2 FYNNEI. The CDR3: CASRNRLILVRGEKLFF. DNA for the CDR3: TGTGCCAGCAGGAATAGACTAATCCTGGTCAGGGGTGAAAAACTGTTTTTT.

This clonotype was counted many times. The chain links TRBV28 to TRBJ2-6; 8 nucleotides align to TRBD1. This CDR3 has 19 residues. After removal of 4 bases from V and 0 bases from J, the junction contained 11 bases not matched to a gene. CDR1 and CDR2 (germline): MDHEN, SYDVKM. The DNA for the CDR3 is TGTGCCAGCAGTTCTCTTCCGGGACAGGTTAGCTCTGGGGCCAACGTCCTGACTTTC. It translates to CASSSLPGQVSSGANVLTF.

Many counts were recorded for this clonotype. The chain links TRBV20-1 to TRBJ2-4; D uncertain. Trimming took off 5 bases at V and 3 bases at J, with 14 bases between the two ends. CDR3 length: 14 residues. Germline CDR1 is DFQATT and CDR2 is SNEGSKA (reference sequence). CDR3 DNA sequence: TGCAGTGCTCCCCGTGTGGGCGGCAAAAACATTCAGTACTTC. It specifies CSAPRVGGKNIQYF.

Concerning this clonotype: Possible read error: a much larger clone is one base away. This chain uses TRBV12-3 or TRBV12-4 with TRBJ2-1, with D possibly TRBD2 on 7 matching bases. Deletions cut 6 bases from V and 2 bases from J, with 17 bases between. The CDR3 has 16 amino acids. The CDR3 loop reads CASRPEGGGAYNEQFF. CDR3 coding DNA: TGTGCCAGCAGACCTGAGGGGGGGGGGGCCTACAATGAGCAGTTCTTC.

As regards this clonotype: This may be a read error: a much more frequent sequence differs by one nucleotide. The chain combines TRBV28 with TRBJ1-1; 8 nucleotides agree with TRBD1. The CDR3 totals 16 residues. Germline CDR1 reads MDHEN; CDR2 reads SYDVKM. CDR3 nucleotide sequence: TGTGCCAGCAGTTTGGAAGCAGGGGGCGCGTACACTGAAACTTTCTTT. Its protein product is CASSLEAGGAYTETFF. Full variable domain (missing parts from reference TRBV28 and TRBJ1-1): DVKVTQSSRYLVKRTGEKVFLECVQDMDHENMFWYRQDPGLGLRLIYFSYDVKMKEKGDIPEGYSVSREKKERFSLILESASTNQTSMYLCASSLEAGGAYTETFFGQGTRLTVV.